The TCR beta chain under discussion was sequenced for a study of early T cells in non-severe SARS-CoV-2 infection (TCRdb year 2021). As for the study more broadly: Bulk RNA from unsorted whole blood was used for TCR sequencing, so alpha and beta chains could not be paired.

Overall study outcomes, separate from this receptor: VDJdb matching was skewed toward anti-spike CD8 responses and likely underestimated virus-specific expansions by missing private and CD4 specificities.

The library was made by 5' RACE. The sequencer listed for this sample is NextSeq 500. The TCR library protocol attached unique molecular identifiers to individual cDNA molecules to correct for sequencing error and PCR bias. Both TCR alpha and beta chains were sequenced, and tight co-correlation was observed between alpha and beta sequence abundances in each sample. In the source study's methods: V gene, J gene and CDR3 annotation of TCR sequences was performed with Decombinator V4. TCRs were defined as expanded if a significant change between any two time points was detected under a Poisson model with p below 0.0001. Abundances of TCRs were expressed as counts per million after normalisation to the total number of TCRs sequenced in each sample. MAIT TCRs were defined by TRAV1-2 paired with TRAJ12, TRAJ20 or TRAJ33, and iNKT TCRs by TRAV10 paired with TRAJ18. VDJdb, accessed on 1 November 2021, was searched for TCRs annotated for CMV, EBV and SARS-CoV-2, and TCRs annotated for more than one antigen were excluded. TCRdb itself trimmed the public reads at Q25 with fastp, ran MiXCR and retained productive beta chains. Each record represents a unique CDR3 protein, reported with the most common genes and DNA among its rows. Clone size and V and J calls follow TCRdb, not the original study. Present in this sample are roughly 70,000 distinct CDR3 sequences, roughly 18% of which were seen just once. The ten most abundant clones make up 8% to 10% of the sample.

This was a case-control study nested in a cohort of healthcare workers in London, UK, who had nasopharyngeal swab PCR tests and blood samples taken every week. Healthcare workers were recruited between 23 and 31 March 2020, during the week of the UK lockdown, and were followed weekly for up to about 15 weeks. In its sample, this clonotype was seen many times. The antigen it binds to is not known. Within one base of it there is no much larger clone, and no base qualities were kept. Counted from cysteine to phenylalanine, this CDR3 has 15 amino acids. The retained sequence is limited to the CDR3, 45 bases, with the frame set at the first base. The junction shows trimming of 5 bases on V and 0 bases on J, plus 12 bases between the germline ends. The germline V gene gives CDR1 as SGHTA and CDR2 as FQGNSA.

The material sequenced was whole blood, taken at baseline. Recombination connected TRBV7-2 to TRBJ2-3; confidence is insufficient to name the D gene. The sequence came from an adult who was a healthcare worker with PCR-confirmed SARS-CoV-2 infection or an uninfected control (not recorded which). The CDR3 loop reads CASSTYSTSTDTQYF. The nucleotide sequence reads as follows: TGTGCCAGCAGCACCTACTCGACTAGCACAGATACGCAGTATTTT.